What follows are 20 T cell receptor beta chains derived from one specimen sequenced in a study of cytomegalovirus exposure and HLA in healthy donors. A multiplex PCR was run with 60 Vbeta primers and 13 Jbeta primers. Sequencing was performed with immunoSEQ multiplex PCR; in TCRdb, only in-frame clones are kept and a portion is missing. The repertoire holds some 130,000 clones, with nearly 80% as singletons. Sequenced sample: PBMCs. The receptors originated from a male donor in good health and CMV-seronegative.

The CDR3: CASSLVGVETQYF. As DNA, the CDR3 is TGCGCCAGCAGCTTGGTCGGGGTTGAGACCCAGTACTTC. J is TRBJ2-5 and V is TRBV5-1; TRBD2 is a possible D gene (5 bases). Germline assignment: CDR1 SGHRS and CDR2 YFSETQ. This CDR3 comprises 13 residues. V lost 0 bases and J 5 bases, leaving 8 bases between the germline ends.

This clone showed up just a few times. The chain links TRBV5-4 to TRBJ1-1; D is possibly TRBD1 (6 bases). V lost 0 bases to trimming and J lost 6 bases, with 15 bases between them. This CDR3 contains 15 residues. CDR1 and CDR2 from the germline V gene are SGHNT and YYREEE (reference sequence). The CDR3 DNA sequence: TGTGCCAGCAGCTTGGAGACCAGGGGATCGGCTGAAGCTTTCTTT. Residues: CASSLETRGSAEAFF.

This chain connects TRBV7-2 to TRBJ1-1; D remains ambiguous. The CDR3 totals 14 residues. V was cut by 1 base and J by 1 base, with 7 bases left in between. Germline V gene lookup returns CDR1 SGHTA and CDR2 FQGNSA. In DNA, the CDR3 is TGTGCCAGCAGCTTAGTCTCCCGGAACACTGAAGCTTTCTTT. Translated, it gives CASSLVSRNTEAFF.

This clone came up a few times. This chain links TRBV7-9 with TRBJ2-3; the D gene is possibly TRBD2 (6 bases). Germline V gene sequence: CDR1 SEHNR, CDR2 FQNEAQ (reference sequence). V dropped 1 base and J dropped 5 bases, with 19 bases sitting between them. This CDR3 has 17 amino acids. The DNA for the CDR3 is TGTGCCAGCAGCTTAGTAAGCGCGGGGACGCGGGGAGATACGCAGTATTTT. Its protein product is CASSLVSAGTRGDTQYF. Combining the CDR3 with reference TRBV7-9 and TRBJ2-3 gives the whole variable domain DTGVSQNPRHKITKRGQNVTFRCDPISEHNRLYWYRQTLGQGPEFLTYFQNEAQLEKSRLLSDRFSAERPKGSFSTLEIQRTEQGDSAMYLCASSLVSAGTRGDTQYFGPGTRLTVL.

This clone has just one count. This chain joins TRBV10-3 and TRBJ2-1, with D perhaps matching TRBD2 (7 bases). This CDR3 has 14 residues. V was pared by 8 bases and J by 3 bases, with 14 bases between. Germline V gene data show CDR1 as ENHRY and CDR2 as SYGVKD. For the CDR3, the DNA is TGTGCCATCTGGGAGGGGGGTAGCTACAATGAGCAGTTCTTC. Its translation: CAIWEGGSYNEQFF.

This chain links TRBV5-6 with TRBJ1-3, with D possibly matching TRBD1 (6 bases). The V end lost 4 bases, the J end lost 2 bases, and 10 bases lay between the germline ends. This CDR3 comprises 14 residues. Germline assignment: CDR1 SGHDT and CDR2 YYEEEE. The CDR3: CASSPGTPGNTIYF. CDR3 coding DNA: TGTGCCAGCAGCCCAGGGACACCTGGAAACACCATATATTTT.

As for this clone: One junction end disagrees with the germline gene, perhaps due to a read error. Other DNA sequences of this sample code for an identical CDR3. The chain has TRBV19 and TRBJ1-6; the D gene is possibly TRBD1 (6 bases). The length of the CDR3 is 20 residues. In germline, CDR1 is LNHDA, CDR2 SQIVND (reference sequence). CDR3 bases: TGTGCCAGTAGTCCCCGGTTGGGGACACTCTTCAGCTCCTATAATTCCCCCCTCCACTTT. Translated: CASSPRLGTLFSSYNSPLHF.

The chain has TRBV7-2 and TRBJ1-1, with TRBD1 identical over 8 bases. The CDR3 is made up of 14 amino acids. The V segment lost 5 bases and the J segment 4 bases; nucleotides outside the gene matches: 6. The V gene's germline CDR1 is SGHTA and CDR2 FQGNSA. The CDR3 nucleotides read TGTGCCAGCAGCGGACAGGGCTTGGGCACTGAAGCTTTCTTT. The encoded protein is CASSGQGLGTEAFF. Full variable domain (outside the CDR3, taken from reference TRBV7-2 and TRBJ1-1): GAGVSQSPSNKVTEKGKDVELRCDPISGHTALYWYRQSLGQGLEFLIYFQGNSAPDKSGLPSDRFSAERTGGSVSTLTIQRTQQEDSAVYLCASSGQGLGTEAFFGQGTRLTVV.

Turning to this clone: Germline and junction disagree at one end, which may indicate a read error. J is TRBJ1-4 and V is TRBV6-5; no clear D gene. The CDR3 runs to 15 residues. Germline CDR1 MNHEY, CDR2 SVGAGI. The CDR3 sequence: CAGRPSGSFNEKLFF. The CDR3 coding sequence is TGTGCCGGCAGACCCTCGGGGAGCTTTAATGAAAAACTGTTTTTT.

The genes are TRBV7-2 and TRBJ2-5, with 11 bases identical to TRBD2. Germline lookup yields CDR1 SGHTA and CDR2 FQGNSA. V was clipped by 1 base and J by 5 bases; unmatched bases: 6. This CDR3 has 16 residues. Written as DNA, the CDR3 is TGTGCCAGCAGCTTAGGTAGCGGGGGGGCTTCGGAGACCCAGTACTTC. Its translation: CASSLGSGGASETQYF.

CDR3 DNA sequence: TGTGCCAGCAGATTACAGGGTGTATATTCACCCCTCCACTTT. Translation: CASRLQGVYSPLHF. The chain links TRBV6-1 to TRBJ1-6, with D tentatively TRBD1 (6 bases). Germline V gene sequence: CDR1 MNHNS, CDR2 SASEGT. With 6 bases removed from V and 8 bases from J, the gap between germline ends came to 14 bases. The CDR3 is 14 residues long.

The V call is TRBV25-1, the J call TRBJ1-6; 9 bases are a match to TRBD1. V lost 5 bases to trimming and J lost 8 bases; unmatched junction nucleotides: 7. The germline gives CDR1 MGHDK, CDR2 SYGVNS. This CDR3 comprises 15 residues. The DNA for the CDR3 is TGTGCCAGCAGTCCCATGGGACAGGGTCATTCACCCCTCCACTTT. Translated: CASSPMGQGHSPLHF.

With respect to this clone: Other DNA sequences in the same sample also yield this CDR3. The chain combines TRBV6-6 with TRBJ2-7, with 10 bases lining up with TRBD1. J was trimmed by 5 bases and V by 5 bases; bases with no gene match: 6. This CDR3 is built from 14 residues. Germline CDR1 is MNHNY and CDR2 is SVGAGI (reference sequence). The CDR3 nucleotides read TGTGCCAGCAGTCCGGGACAGGGGATCCACGAGCAGTACTTC. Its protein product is CASSPGQGIHEQYF.

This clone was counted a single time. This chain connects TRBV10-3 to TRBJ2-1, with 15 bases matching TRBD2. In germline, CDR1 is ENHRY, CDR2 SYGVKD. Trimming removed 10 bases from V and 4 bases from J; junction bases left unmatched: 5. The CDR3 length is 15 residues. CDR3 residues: CATWTSGGDYNEQFF. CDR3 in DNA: TGTGCCACCTGGACTAGCGGGGGGGATTACAATGAGCAGTTCTTC.

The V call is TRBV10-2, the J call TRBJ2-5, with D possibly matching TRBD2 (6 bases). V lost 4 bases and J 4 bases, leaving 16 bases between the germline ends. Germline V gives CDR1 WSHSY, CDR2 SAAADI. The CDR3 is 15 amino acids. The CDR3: CASSGRAGVSETQYF. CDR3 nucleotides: TGCGCCAGCAGTGGGAGAGCGGGTGTATCAGAGACCCAGTACTTC.

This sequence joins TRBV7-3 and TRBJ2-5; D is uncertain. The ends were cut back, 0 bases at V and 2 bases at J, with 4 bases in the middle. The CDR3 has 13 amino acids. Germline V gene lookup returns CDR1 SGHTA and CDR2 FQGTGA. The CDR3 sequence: CASSLTPQETQYF. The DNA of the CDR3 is TGTGCCAGCAGCTTAACCCCACAAGAGACCCAGTACTTC. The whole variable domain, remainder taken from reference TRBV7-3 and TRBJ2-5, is GAGVSQTPSNKVTEKGKYVELRCDPISGHTALYWYRQSLGQGPEFLIYFQGTGAADDSGLPNDRFFAVRPEGSVSTLKIQRTERGDSAVYLCASSLTPQETQYFGPGTRLLVL.

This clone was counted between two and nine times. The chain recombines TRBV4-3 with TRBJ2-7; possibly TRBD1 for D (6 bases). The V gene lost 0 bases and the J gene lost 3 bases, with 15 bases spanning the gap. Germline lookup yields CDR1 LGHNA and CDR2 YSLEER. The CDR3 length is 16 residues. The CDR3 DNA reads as TGCGCCAGCAGCCAAGATCCCTGGGGGCCAGACTACGAGCAGTACTTC. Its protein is CASSQDPWGPDYEQYF.

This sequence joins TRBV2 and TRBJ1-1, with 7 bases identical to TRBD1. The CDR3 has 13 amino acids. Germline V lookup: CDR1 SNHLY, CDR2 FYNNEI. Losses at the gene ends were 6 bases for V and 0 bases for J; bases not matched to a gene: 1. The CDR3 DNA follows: TGTGCCAGCAGGGGACAGTTGAACACTGAAGCTTTCTTT. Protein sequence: CASRGQLNTEAFF.

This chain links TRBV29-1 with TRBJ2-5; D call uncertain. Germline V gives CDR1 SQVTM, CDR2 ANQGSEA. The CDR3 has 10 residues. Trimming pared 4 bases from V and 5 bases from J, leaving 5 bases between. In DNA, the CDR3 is TGCAGCGTTGGCCAGGAGACCCAGTACTTC. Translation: CSVGQETQYF.

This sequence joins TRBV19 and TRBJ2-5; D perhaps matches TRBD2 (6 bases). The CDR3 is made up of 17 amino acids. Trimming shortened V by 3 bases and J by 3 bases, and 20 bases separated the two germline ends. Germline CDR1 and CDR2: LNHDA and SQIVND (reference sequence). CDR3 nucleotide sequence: TGTGCCAGTAGTATGGCATTTCGGGCTAGCGTTAAAGAGACCCAGTACTTC. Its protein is CASSMAFRASVKETQYF.